The next 24 T cell receptor beta chains were all read from a single sample in a study of CD8+ T cells in alopecia areata. cDNA prepared by RNA extraction and subsequent reverse transcription served as the template for sequencing. Measured with immunoSEQ multiplex PCR; TCRdb has only the in-frame clones, and not every one. The sample has 200,000 or so clones; about three fifths are singletons. Indicated treatment: oral pan-JAK inhibitor, 5-10 mg twice daily. The starting material was CD4+ T cells sorted from blood, obtained at week 24, from a patient treated with tofacitinib. These receptors were taken from a human donor with alopecia areata.

The rearrangement joins TRBV27 to TRBJ2-1; D is uncertain. The CDR3 is 17 amino acids. Germline CDR1 MNHEY, CDR2 SMNVEV (reference sequence). The V and J ends lost 5 bases and 1 base respectively, with 18 bases between them. For the CDR3, the DNA is TGTGCCAGCAGTCGGATTCACGCGACTGCTTCCTACAATGAGCAGTTCTTC. Translated, it gives CASSRIHATASYNEQFF.

The chain links TRBV7-2 to TRBJ2-5; D could derive from TRBD1 or TRBD2 (5 bases each). This CDR3 contains 15 residues. Germline values: CDR1 SGHTA, CDR2 FQGNSA. V was trimmed by 1 base and J by 1 base, leaving 10 bases between them. CDR3 in amino acids: CASSLGPGLQETQYF. The DNA of the CDR3 is TGTGCCAGCAGCTTAGGCCCGGGGCTCCAAGAGACCCAGTACTTC.

V gene TRBV5-4 combines with J gene TRBJ2-6, with D unresolved. This CDR3 has 16 amino acids. Trimming removed 0 bases from V and 0 bases from J, with 7 bases in between. Looked up from germline, CDR1 is SGHNT and CDR2 is YYREEE (reference sequence). This CDR3 reads CASSLDVASGANVLTF. CDR3 DNA sequence: TGTGCCAGCAGCTTGGATGTAGCCTCTGGGGCCAACGTCCTGACTTTC.

The chain employs TRBV4-1 and TRBJ1-5; 7 bases are a match to TRBD1. Germline values: CDR1 MGHRA, CDR2 YSYEKL. J lost 3 bases, V lost 0 bases, and 11 bases had no gene match. This CDR3 is 18 amino acids long. The chain's CDR3 is CASSQELVGDRDNQPQHF. CDR3 coding DNA: TGCGCCAGCAGCCAAGAGCTGGTCGGTGACAGGGACAATCAGCCCCAGCATTTT.

This chain's CDR3 is CASSSQGALEAFF. The CDR3 coding sequence is TGTGCCAGCAGCTCACAGGGGGCCCTTGAAGCTTTCTTT. This chain links TRBV13 with TRBJ1-1; 9 positions agree with TRBD1. V lost 4 bases, J lost 7 bases, and 4 bases stayed unmatched. CDR3 length: 13 amino acids. Germline V gene lookup returns CDR1 PRHDT and CDR2 FYEKMQ (reference sequence).

This chain uses TRBV5-1 with TRBJ2-3; D ambiguous. CDR1 and CDR2 (germline): SGHRS, YFSETQ. CDR3 length equals 14 residues. Trimming cost V 0 bases and J 0 bases, with 5 bases left between them. The CDR3 DNA follows: TGCGCCAGCAGCTTGGCACAGAGCACAGATACGCAGTATTTT. Protein product: CASSLAQSTDTQYF. Full variable domain (rest looked up from reference TRBV5-1 and TRBJ2-3): KAGVTQTPRYLIKTRGQQVTLSCSPISGHRSVSWYQQTPGQGLQFLFEYFSETQRNKGNFPGRFSGRQFSNSRSEMNVSTLELGDSALYLCASSLAQSTDTQYFGPGTRLTVL.

The chain has TRBV5-1 and TRBJ1-2; a weak D match, TRBD1 (6 bases). Germline loops: CDR1 SGHRS, CDR2 YFSETQ. The CDR3 totals 16 residues. Trimming stripped 7 bases from V and 4 bases from J, with 23 bases between. The CDR3 sequence is CASAEGGSGVFYGYTF. In DNA, the CDR3 is TGCGCCAGCGCTGAAGGGGGATCTGGGGTATTCTATGGCTACACCTTC.

The chain recombines TRBV6-5 with TRBJ1-1; unclear D gene. The V gene's germline CDR1 is MNHEY and CDR2 SVGAGI. V lost 5 bases and J 1 base, leaving 5 bases between the germline ends. The CDR3 extends over 12 amino acids. CDR3: CASSRGNTEAFF. CDR3 nucleotide sequence: TGTGCCAGCAGTCGGGGGAACACTGAAGCTTTCTTT.

Here the CDR3 reads CASRTASNQPQHF. In nucleotides, the CDR3 is TGTGCCAGCAGAACAGCTTCCAATCAGCCCCAGCATTTT. The chain uses TRBV6-5 and TRBJ1-5; no clear D. Germline lookup yields CDR1 MNHEY and CDR2 SVGAGI. Trimming shortened V by 6 bases and J by 3 bases, and 9 bases separated the two germline ends. CDR3 length: 13 residues.

The V gene is TRBV9, the J gene TRBJ2-5, with D perhaps matching TRBD1 (6 bases). With 4 bases removed from V and 9 bases from J, the gap between germline ends came to 13 bases. Germline CDR1 SGDLS, CDR2 YYNGEE. The CDR3 is made up of 12 amino acids. CDR3 sequence reads: CASSHQGGAQYF. In nucleotides, the CDR3 is TGTGCCAGCAGCCATCAAGGGGGAGCCCAGTACTTC.

The V call is TRBV11-2, the J call TRBJ2-7, with 8 bases fitting TRBD1. The CDR3 covers 14 residues. The V and J ends lost 5 bases and 4 bases, in that order; junction bases with no gene match: 7. Looked up from germline, CDR1 is SGHAT and CDR2 is FQNNGV. CDR3 nucleotide sequence: TGTGCCAGCAGCCGTGGACAGGGAGTTTACGAGCAGTACTTC. Translated: CASSRGQGVYEQYF.

Only a few counts were recorded for this clone. The chain recombines TRBV29-1 with TRBJ2-5, with D perhaps matching TRBD1 (6 bases). The CDR3 consists of 13 residues. Germline CDR1 and CDR2: SQVTM and ANQGSEA. The V gene lost 5 bases and the J gene lost 5 bases, with 15 bases spanning the gap. The CDR3 nucleotides are TGCAGCGTTAAAGGGGGTGGGGCGGAGACCCAGTACTTC. The encoded protein is CSVKGGGAETQYF.

This rearrangement joins TRBV30 to TRBJ2-1, with D uncertain. Germline CDR1 and CDR2: GTSNPN and SVGIG (reference sequence). The V end lost 2 bases, the J end lost 0 bases, and 8 bases lay between the germline ends. The CDR3 has 14 residues. DNA of the CDR3: TGTGCCTGGAGTACTGGAAGCTCCTACAATGAGCAGTTCTTC. This gives the protein CAWSTGSSYNEQFF. Variable domain in full (rest from reference TRBV30 and TRBJ2-1): SQTIHQWPATLVQPVGSPLSLECTVEGTSNPNLYWYRQAAGRGLQLLFYSVGIGQISSEVPQNLSASRPQDRQFILSSKKLLLSDSGFYLCAWSTGSSYNEQFFGPGTRLTVL.

Notes on this clone: This same CDR3 is encoded by further DNA sequences in the sample. The rearrangement uses TRBV29-1 and TRBJ1-2; D is perhaps TRBD1 (5 bases). The CDR3 runs to 13 residues. Trimming cost V 4 bases and J 1 base, with 10 bases left between them. Germline CDR1 SQVTM, CDR2 ANQGSEA. The CDR3 sequence is CSVAPGINYGYTF. In nucleotides, the CDR3 is TGCAGCGTTGCACCAGGGATTAACTATGGCTACACCTTC. The complete variable domain, with remaining parts taken from reference TRBV29-1 and TRBJ1-2, reads SAVISQKPSRDICQRGTSLTIQCQVDSQVTMMFWYRQQPGQSLTLIATANQGSEATYESGFVIDKFPISRPNLTFSTLTVSNMSPEDSSIYLCSVAPGINYGYTFGSGTRLTVV.

The chain links TRBV19 to TRBJ2-2; D remains unclear. V was trimmed by 4 bases and J by 6 bases, leaving 6 bases between them. The CDR3 extends over 12 amino acids. From germline, CDR1 is LNHDA and CDR2 SQIVND (reference sequence). In DNA, the CDR3 is TGTGCCAGTAGTACAGGTCCCGGGGAGCTGTTTTTT. Translating it yields CASSTGPGELFF.

The J gene is TRBJ1-1, the V gene TRBV18, with a tentative D call TRBD1 (6 bases). Germline-derived CDR1 and CDR2 are KGHSH and LQKENI. The ends were cut back, 1 base at V and 4 bases at J, with 13 bases in the middle. This CDR3 is built from 15 residues. The CDR3 spells CASSPRTGRGTEAFF. CDR3 nucleotides: TGTGCCAGCTCACCACGCACAGGGAGGGGCACTGAAGCTTTCTTT.

The gene calls are TRBV29-1 and TRBJ2-1, with TRBD1 matching 7 bases. The V and J ends lost 4 bases and 6 bases, in that order; junction bases with no gene match: 3. Germline assignment: CDR1 SQVTM and CDR2 ANQGSEA. The CDR3 spans 12 residues. CDR3 sequence: CSVGDRSNEQFF. CDR3 nucleotides: TGCAGCGTTGGGGACAGAAGCAATGAGCAGTTCTTC.

The sample holds a few counts of this clone. The chain is built from TRBV4-1 and TRBJ2-7; the match to TRBD2 covers 9 bases. Per germline, CDR1 MGHRA and CDR2 YSYEKL. J gave up 5 bases and V 0 bases, and 5 bases lay outside the gene matches. CDR3 size: 15 residues. In nucleotides, the CDR3 is TGCGCCAGCAGCCAAGAAGGACTAGCGTTCAACGAGCAGTACTTC. It is translated as CASSQEGLAFNEQYF.

The chain links TRBV5-4 to TRBJ2-5; possibly TRBD1 for D (5 bases). Germline V CDR1 and CDR2: SGHNT, YYREEE (reference sequence). V gave up 0 bases and J gave up 3 bases, with 9 bases separating them. The CDR3 consists of 14 residues. CDR3 residues: CASSLGVDKETQYF. The CDR3 bases are TGTGCCAGCAGCTTGGGCGTGGACAAAGAGACCCAGTACTTC.

This chain connects TRBV30 to TRBJ1-3; no definite D call. Trimming shortened V by 0 bases and J by 8 bases, and 11 bases separated the two germline ends. The CDR3 runs 13 residues. The V gene's germline CDR1 is GTSNPN and CDR2 SVGIG (reference sequence). The CDR3 protein is CAWSVFRVDTIYF. CDR3 DNA sequence: TGTGCCTGGAGTGTCTTTAGGGTAGACACCATATATTTT.

This sequence joins TRBV6-4 and TRBJ2-1; 12 bases are a match to TRBD2. The CDR3 is 13 residues long. Looked up from germline, CDR1 is MRHNA and CDR2 is SNTAGT. With 4 bases clipped from V and 9 bases from J, the junction kept 1 base outside the gene matches. CDR3 amino acids: CASSVGLAGEQFF. CDR3 nucleotide sequence: TGTGCCAGCAGTGTGGGACTAGCGGGTGAGCAGTTCTTC.

The chain couples TRBV5-1 to TRBJ1-1, with a weak D call TRBD1 (5 bases). Trimming shortened V by 2 bases and J by 1 base, and 12 bases separated the two germline ends. The germline V gene encodes CDR1 SGHRS and CDR2 YFSETQ. The CDR3 is 15 amino acids. The CDR3 bases are TGCGCCAGCAGCTTTCTAGGCCAGGGGAACACTGAAGCTTTCTTT. It encodes CASSFLGQGNTEAFF.

This clone was counted once. The chain combines TRBV4-1 with TRBJ1-1; tentatively, D is TRBD1 (6 bases). The germline V and J ends were trimmed by 4 bases and 4 bases, with 19 bases remaining between them. Germline V gene data show CDR1 as MGHRA and CDR2 as YSYEKL. CDR3 length: 16 residues. In nucleotides, the CDR3 is TGCGCCAGCAGCCGGGGGCGCATTCAGGGGCCCACTGAAGCTTTCTTT. Translating gives CASSRGRIQGPTEAFF.

The chain links TRBV7-7 to TRBJ2-2, with 10 positions matching TRBD2. CDR1 SSHAT and CDR2 FNYEAQ come from the germline V gene (reference sequence). J was trimmed by 6 bases and V by 6 bases; bases with no gene match: 7. The CDR3 spans 15 residues. The CDR3 spells CASSASGRAAGELFF. DNA of the CDR3: TGTGCCAGCAGTGCCAGCGGGAGGGCGGCCGGGGAGCTGTTTTTT.